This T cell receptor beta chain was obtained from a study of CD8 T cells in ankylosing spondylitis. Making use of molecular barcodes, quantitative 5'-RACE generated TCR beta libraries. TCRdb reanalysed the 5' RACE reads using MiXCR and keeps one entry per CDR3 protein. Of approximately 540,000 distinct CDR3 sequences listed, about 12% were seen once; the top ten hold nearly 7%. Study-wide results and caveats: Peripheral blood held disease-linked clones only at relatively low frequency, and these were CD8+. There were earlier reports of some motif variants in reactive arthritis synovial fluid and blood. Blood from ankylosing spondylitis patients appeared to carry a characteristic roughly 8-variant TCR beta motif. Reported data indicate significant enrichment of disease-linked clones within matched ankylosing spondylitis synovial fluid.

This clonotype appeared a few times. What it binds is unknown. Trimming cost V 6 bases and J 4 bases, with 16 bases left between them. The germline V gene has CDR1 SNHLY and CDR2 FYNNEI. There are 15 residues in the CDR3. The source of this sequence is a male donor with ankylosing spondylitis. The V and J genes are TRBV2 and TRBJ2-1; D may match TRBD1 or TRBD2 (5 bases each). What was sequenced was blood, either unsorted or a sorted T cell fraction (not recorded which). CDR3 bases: TGTGCCAGCAGATCAAGAGGGGATACATACAATGAGCAGTTCTTC. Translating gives CASRSRGDTYNEQFF. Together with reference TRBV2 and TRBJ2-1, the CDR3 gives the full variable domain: EPEVTQTPSHQVTQMGQEVILRCVPISNHLYFYWYRQILGQKVEFLVSFYNNEISEKSEIFDDQFSVERPDGSNFTLKIRSTKLEDSAMYFCASRSRGDTYNEQFFGPGTRLTVL.